This T cell receptor (beta chain) came from a study of blood T cell repertoires in COVID-19. Study as a whole: From the United States, Italy and Spain came samples of acute and convalescent COVID-19. PBMCs, B-cell-depleted T cells, or T cells provided the cDNA or gDNA that made up the material.

As handled by the study authors: Amplification of reference gene primers provided the estimated nucleated cell counts. TCRdb's copy holds only in-frame clones and misses some; the assay was immunoSEQ multiplex PCR. Clone size and the V and J calls come from that table; the DNA yielded D and trimming. This table has roughly 250,000 clones, around 89% appearing once. The CDR3 is 11 residues long. The V end was cut by 4 bases, the J end by 6 bases, with 4 bases between. In germline, CDR1 is SGHAT, CDR2 FQNNGV. The genes are TRBV11-2 and TRBJ2-1; D gene unclear. What was sequenced was peripheral blood. This clonotype originated in a man younger than 45 with acute or convalescent COVID-19. CDR3 DNA: TGTGCCAGCAGCTCCATCAATGAGCAGTTCTTC. Its translation is CASSSINEQFF.